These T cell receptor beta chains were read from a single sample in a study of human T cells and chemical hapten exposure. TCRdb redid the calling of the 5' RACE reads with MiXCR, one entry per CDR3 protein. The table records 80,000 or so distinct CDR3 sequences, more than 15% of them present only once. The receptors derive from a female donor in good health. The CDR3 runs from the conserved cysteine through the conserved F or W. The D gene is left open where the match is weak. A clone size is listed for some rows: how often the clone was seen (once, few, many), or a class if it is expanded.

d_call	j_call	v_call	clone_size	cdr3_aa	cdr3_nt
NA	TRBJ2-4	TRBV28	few	CASSLTSKDIQYF	TGTGCCAGCAGTTTAACTAGTAAGGACATTCAGTACTTC
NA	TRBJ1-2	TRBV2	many	CASSEKGANYGYTF	TGTGCCAGCAGTGAGAAGGGGGCTAACTATGGCTACACCTTC
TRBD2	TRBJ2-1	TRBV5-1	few	CASSLQREPPNEQFF	TGCGCCAGCAGCCTCCAGCGGGAGCCCCCCAATGAGCAGTTCTTC
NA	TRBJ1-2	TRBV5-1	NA	CASSWDGDNYGYTF	TGCGCCAGCAGTTGGGACGGTGACAACTATGGCTACACCTTC
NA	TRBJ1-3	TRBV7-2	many	CASSLGAGGNTIYF	TGTGCCAGCAGCTTAGGGGCGGGTGGAAACACCATATATTTT
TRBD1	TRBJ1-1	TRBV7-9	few	CASSWGQGETEAFF	TGTGCCAGCAGCTGGGGACAGGGAGAGACTGAAGCTTTCTTT
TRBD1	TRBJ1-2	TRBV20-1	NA	CSARDDRGSNYGYTF	TGCAGTGCTAGGGACGACAGGGGGAGTAACTATGGCTACACCTTC
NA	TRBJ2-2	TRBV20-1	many	CSARSRRGTNTGELFF	TGCAGTGCTAGATCCCGGCGGGGAACGAACACCGGGGAGCTGTTTTTT
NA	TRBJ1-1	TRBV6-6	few	CASNGGGGNTEAFF	TGTGCCAGCAACGGGGGAGGGGGGAACACTGAAGCTTTCTTT
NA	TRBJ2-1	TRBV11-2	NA	CASSLDMGEQFF	TGTGCCAGCAGCTTAGATATGGGGGAGCAGTTCTTC
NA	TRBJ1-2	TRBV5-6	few	CASSTQLYGYTF	TGTGCCAGCAGCACACAGTTATATGGCTACACCTTC
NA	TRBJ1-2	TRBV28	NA	CASQRQNYGYTF	TGTGCCTCCCAAAGACAGAACTATGGCTACACCTTC
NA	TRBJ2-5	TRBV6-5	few	CASSYSSSGGETQYF	TGTGCCAGCAGTTACTCGAGTTCGGGTGGTGAGACCCAGTACTTC
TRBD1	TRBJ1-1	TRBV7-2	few	CASSLKTGEWEGSEAFF	TGTGCCAGCAGCTTAAAAACAGGGGAATGGGAAGGGTCTGAAGCTTTCTTT
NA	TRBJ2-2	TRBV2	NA	CASRGRGATGELFF	TGTGCCAGCAGGGGCAGGGGGGCCACCGGGGAGCTGTTTTTT
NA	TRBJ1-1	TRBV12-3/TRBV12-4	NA	CASRMDSMNTEAFF	TGTGCCAGCAGGATGGACAGTATGAACACTGAAGCTTTCTTT
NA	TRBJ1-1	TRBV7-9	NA	CASSQDRGAFF	TGTGCCAGCAGCCAGGACAGAGGAGCTTTCTTT
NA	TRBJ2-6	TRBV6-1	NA	CASGALSGANVLTF	TGTGCCAGCGGCGCATTATCTGGGGCCAACGTCCTGACTTTC
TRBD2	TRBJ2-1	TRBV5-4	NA	CASSPTSGAHNEQFF	TGTGCCAGCAGCCCTACTAGCGGGGCCCACAATGAGCAGTTCTTC
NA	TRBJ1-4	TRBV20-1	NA	CSARGLAQEKLFF	TGCAGTGCTAGAGGATTGGCGCAGGAAAAACTGTTTTTT
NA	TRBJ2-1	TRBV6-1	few	CASRLAEAPYNEQFF	TGTGCCAGCAGACTAGCTGAGGCCCCCTACAATGAGCAGTTCTTC
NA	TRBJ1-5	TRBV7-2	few	CASSLGVGRSRTYSNQPQHF	TGTGCCAGCAGCTTAGGAGTGGGACGGTCCCGGACCTATAGCAATCAGCCCCAGCATTTT
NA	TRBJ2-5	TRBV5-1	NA	CASSSDLRKETQYF	TGCGCCAGCAGCTCGGACTTACGAAAAGAGACCCAGTACTTC
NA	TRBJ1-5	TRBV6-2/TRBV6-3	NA	CASSPTGNQPQHF	TGTGCCAGCAGTCCGACGGGCAATCAGCCCCAGCATTTT
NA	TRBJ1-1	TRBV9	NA	CASSVGGSTEAFF	TGTGCCAGCAGCGTAGGTGGCTCAACCGAAGCTTTCTTT
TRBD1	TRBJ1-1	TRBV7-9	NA	CASSSTTGLNTEAFF	TGTGCCAGCAGCTCCACGACAGGGCTGAACACTGAAGCTTTCTTT
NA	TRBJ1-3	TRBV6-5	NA	CASSYSGSISGNTIYF	TGTGCCAGCAGTTACTCGGGAAGCATCTCTGGAAACACCATATATTTT
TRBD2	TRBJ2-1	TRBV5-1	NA	CASSRTSGSYNEQFF	TGCGCCAGCAGCAGGACTAGCGGGAGCTACAATGAGCAGTTCTTC
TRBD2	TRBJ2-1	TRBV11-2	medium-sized	CASSVTSGRYNEQFF	TGTGCCAGCAGCGTTACTAGCGGAAGGTACAATGAGCAGTTCTTC
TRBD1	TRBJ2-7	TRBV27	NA	CASSIGTAGEQYF	TGTGCCAGCAGTATAGGGACAGCCGGAGAGCAGTACTTC
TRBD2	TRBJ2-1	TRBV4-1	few	CASSEAGGPYNEQFF	TGCGCCAGCAGCGAAGCGGGGGGGCCGTACAATGAGCAGTTCTTC
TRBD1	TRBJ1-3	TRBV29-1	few	CSAEGQDVSGNTIYF	TGCAGCGCCGAGGGACAGGATGTCTCTGGAAACACCATATATTTT
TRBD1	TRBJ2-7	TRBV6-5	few	CASRPTGTGFYEQYF	TGTGCCAGCAGACCGACCGGGACAGGCTTTTACGAGCAGTACTTC
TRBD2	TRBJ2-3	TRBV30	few	CAWSVRGGGHTDTQYF	TGTGCCTGGAGTGTACGGGGCGGGGGGCACACAGATACGCAGTATTTT
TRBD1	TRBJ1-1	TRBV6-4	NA	CARHPRGHHTEAFF	TGTGCCCGTCATCCCAGGGGGCATCACACTGAAGCTTTCTTT
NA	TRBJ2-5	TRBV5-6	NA	CASSFGRSPQQETQYF	TGTGCCAGCAGCTTTGGACGATCACCCCAACAAGAGACCCAGTACTTC
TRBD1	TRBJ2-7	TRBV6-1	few	CASRGTGSYEQYF	TGTGCCAGCAGGGGGACAGGGTCCTACGAGCAGTACTTC
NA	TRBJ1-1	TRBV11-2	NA	CASSLEQLSTEAFF	TGTGCCAGCAGCTTAGAACAGCTTTCCACTGAAGCTTTCTTT
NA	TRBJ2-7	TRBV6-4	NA	CASSDYLLVPSNQYF	TGTGCCAGCAGTGATTACTTACTAGTACCTTCGAACCAGTACTTC
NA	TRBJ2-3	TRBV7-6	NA	CASSLAPRTVGDTQYF	TGTGCCAGCAGCTTAGCGCCACGGACAGTCGGAGATACGCAGTATTTT
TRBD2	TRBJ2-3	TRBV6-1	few	CASSEEISGRARDTQYF	TGTGCCAGCAGTGAAGAGATTAGCGGGAGGGCCCGTGATACGCAGTATTTT
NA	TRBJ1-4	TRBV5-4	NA	CASSPKNGGEKLFF	TGTGCCAGCAGCCCTAAAAACGGGGGGGAAAAACTGTTTTTT
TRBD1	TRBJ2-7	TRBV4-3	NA	CASSQERRGRDRQYF	TGCGCCAGCAGCCAAGAGCGCAGGGGCCGGGACAGGCAGTACTTC
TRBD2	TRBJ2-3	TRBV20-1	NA	CSPTPGGADTQYF	TGCAGTCCAACCCCGGGGGGGGCAGATACGCAGTATTTT
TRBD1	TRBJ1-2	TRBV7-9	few	CASSPGQARRGYTF	TGTGCCAGCAGCCCGGGACAGGCTAGGAGAGGCTACACCTTC
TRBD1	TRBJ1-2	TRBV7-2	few	CASSQGAMEVGVYGYTF	TGTGCCAGCAGCCAGGGGGCGATGGAGGTGGGAGTCTATGGCTACACCTTC
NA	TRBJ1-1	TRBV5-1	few	CASSRHGGNSNTEAFF	TGCGCCAGCAGCCGTCACGGGGGAAATTCGAACACTGAAGCTTTCTTT
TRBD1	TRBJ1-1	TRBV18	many	CASSPPTGPTEAFF	TGTGCCAGCTCACCACCGACAGGGCCCACTGAAGCTTTCTTT
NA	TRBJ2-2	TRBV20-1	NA	CSAPKGQHTGELFF	TGCAGTGCCCCTAAGGGGCAGCACACCGGGGAGCTGTTTTTT
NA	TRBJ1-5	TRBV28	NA	CASSFELEYIQPQHF	TGTGCCAGCAGTTTCGAGTTAGAGTATATTCAGCCCCAGCATTTT
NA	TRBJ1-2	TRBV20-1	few	CSARVSGTDYGYTF	TGCAGTGCTAGAGTTAGCGGGACTGACTATGGCTACACCTTC
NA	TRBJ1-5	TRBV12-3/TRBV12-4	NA	CASSLVGSGQPQHF	TGTGCCAGCAGTTTAGTCGGCAGCGGCCAGCCCCAGCATTTT
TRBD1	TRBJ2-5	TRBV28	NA	CASSLGPGTGGRETQYF	TGTGCCAGCAGTTTAGGACCCGGGACAGGGGGCCGGGAGACCCAGTACTTC
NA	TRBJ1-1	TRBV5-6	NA	CASSLARHRNTEAFF	TGTGCCAGCAGCTTGGCCAGGCACCGGAACACTGAAGCTTTCTTT
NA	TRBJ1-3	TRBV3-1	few	CASSQGHSGNTIYF	TGTGCCAGCAGCCAAGGTCACTCTGGAAACACCATATATTTT
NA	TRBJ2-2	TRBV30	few	CAWSAAGYLIGELFF	TGTGCCTGGAGTGCGGCAGGGTATCTTATCGGGGAGCTGTTTTTT
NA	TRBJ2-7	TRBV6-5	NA	CASSPGGSTYEQYF	TGTGCCAGCAGTCCAGGGGGGAGCACCTACGAGCAGTACTTC